This TCR beta chain was retrieved from a study of synovial regulatory T cells in juvenile arthritis. Approximately eleven-patient cohort: some eleven active juvenile idiopathic arthritis patients, 3 polyarticular, 8 oligoarticular. The CDR3 extends over 11 amino acids. No DNA is given. Germline V gene data show CDR1 as SGDLS and CDR2 as YYNGEE. Produced via immunoSEQ multiplex PCR; TCRdb's table is partial and in-frame only. Across around 9,600 clones, the top ten clones capture around 2.1% of the sample. The TCR sequence derives from a donor younger than 30 with juvenile idiopathic arthritis. Sequenced input: Treg cells from blood. Subset defined: remaining (HLA-DR-negative) circulating blood Treg cells. The rearrangement uses TRBV9 and TRBJ2-1; absent DNA, TCRdb's TRBD2 call cannot be checked. This CDR3 is CASSVSNEQFF.